These 28 T cell receptor beta chains originate from one sample sequenced in a study of technical replicates of blood from a handful of donors (dated by TCRdb to 2016 to 2017). Libraries were prepared through the immunoSEQ multiplex PCR assay. TCRdb took over this immuneACCESS table, retaining in-frame rearrangements with V and J assigned. Such tables are incomplete; in checked studies, under half of the missing clones stem from an unresolved V gene, and the remainder is unexplained. For this sample there are tens of thousands of clones; roughly 89% appear just once. The top ten clones comprise around 4.8% of the sample. Source material: PBMCs. The receptors derive from a human donor in good health. Some clones in this sample may be carry-over from other donors' samples.

The V gene is TRBV5-1, the J gene TRBJ1-1, with 8 bases fitting TRBD1. The germline gives CDR1 SGHRS, CDR2 YFSETQ. The CDR3 loop spans 13 amino acids. The trim removed 2 bases at V and 5 bases at J, leaving 2 bases unmatched. The CDR3 is CASSLTGGTEAFF. CDR3 DNA sequence: TGCGCCAGCAGCTTAACAGGGGGGACTGAAGCTTTCTTT. The entire variable domain, with the rest obtained from reference TRBV5-1 and TRBJ1-1, is as follows: KAGVTQTPRYLIKTRGQQVTLSCSPISGHRSVSWYQQTPGQGLQFLFEYFSETQRNKGNFPGRFSGRQFSNSRSEMNVSTLELGDSALYLCASSLTGGTEAFFGQGTRLTVV.

The chain recombines TRBV4-1 with TRBJ2-5; D possibly corresponds to TRBD1 (6 bases). V lost 0 bases to trimming and J lost 0 bases, with 11 bases between them. The CDR3 sequence is 16 residues long. Germline CDR1 is MGHRA and CDR2 is YSYEKL. CDR3 sequence: CASSQDITGNQETQYF. CDR3 in DNA: TGCGCCAGCAGCCAAGATATCACAGGGAACCAAGAGACCCAGTACTTC.

This clone has a single count. The chain recombines TRBV18 with TRBJ1-1; tentatively, D is TRBD1 (6 bases). The CDR3 loop spans 15 amino acids. V was pared by 5 bases and J by 0 bases, with 13 bases between. In germline, CDR1 is KGHSH, CDR2 LQKENI. CDR3 in amino acids: CASSGATGMNTEAFF. CDR3 coding DNA: TGTGCCAGCTCAGGCGCGACAGGAATGAACACTGAAGCTTTCTTT.

The chain carries TRBV7-8 and TRBJ2-7; 7 bases fit TRBD2. The germline V gene encodes CDR1 SGHVS and CDR2 FQNEAQ. J was trimmed by 5 bases and V by 5 bases; bases with no gene match: 12. The CDR3 spans 15 residues. The CDR3 sequence: CASSPPGEGRHEQYF. The CDR3 DNA sequence: TGTGCCAGCAGCCCACCTGGGGAGGGGAGACACGAGCAGTACTTC. Full variable domain (rest looked up from reference TRBV7-8 and TRBJ2-7): GAGVSQSPRYKVAKRGQDVALRCDPISGHVSLFWYQQALGQGPEFLTYFQNEAQLDKSGLPSDRFFAERPEGSVSTLKIQRTQQEDSAVYLCASSPPGEGRHEQYFGPGTRLTVT.

This chain connects TRBV5-4 to TRBJ1-4, with D possibly being TRBD1 (6 bases). Trimming removed 2 bases at V and 14 bases at J, with 13 bases between. This CDR3 is 12 amino acids long. CDR1 and CDR2 from the germline V gene are SGHNT and YYREEE (reference sequence). CDR3 protein: CASSFGQNDLFF. DNA of the CDR3: TGTGCCAGCAGCTTTGGACAGAACGATCTGTTTTTT.

The chain combines TRBV25-1 with TRBJ2-2; 8 bases align to TRBD1. Losses at the gene ends were 6 bases for V and 6 bases for J; bases not matched to a gene: 12. The germline V gene encodes CDR1 MGHDK and CDR2 SYGVNS. The CDR3 is 16 residues long. In DNA, the CDR3 is TGTGCCAGCAGGAGAGGCGACAGGGGAAGCGCCGGGGAGCTGTTTTTT. Translated, it gives CASRRGDRGSAGELFF.

This chain links TRBV7-3 with TRBJ2-1; 8 bases match TRBD2. Germline CDR1 and CDR2: SGHTA and FQGTGA. This CDR3 has 15 residues. V shed 5 bases, J shed 3 bases, and the junction held 6 bases outside the gene matches. CDR3 coding DNA: TGTGCCAGCAGCCCCAGCGGGAGACGCTACAATGAGCAGTTCTTC. It translates to CASSPSGRRYNEQFF.

The chain carries TRBV29-1 and TRBJ1-1; the match to TRBD1 covers 8 bases. The germline V gene has CDR1 SQVTM and CDR2 ANQGSEA. The CDR3 extends over 15 amino acids. V lost 5 bases and J lost 2; bases outside the gene matches: 10. The CDR3 DNA follows: TGCAGCGTTCAAGTCGCAGGGGGCACTAACACTGAAGCTTTCTTT. Its translation is CSVQVAGGTNTEAFF.

The chain links TRBV7-2 to TRBJ1-1; no definite D call. Germline V gene sequence: CDR1 SGHTA, CDR2 FQGNSA. Trimming took 2 bases from V and 3 from J, leaving 10 bases between them. The CDR3 has 14 residues. The CDR3 nucleotides are TGTGCCAGCAGCTTATTGGGCGGGGACACTGAAGCTTTCTTT. It codes for CASSLLGGDTEAFF. The full variable domain, in which reference TRBV7-2 and TRBJ1-1 provide the parts outside the CDR3, is GAGVSQSPSNKVTEKGKDVELRCDPISGHTALYWYRQSLGQGLEFLIYFQGNSAPDKSGLPSDRFSAERTGGSVSTLTIQRTQQEDSAVYLCASSLLGGDTEAFFGQGTRLTVV.

This chain connects TRBV9 to TRBJ1-3; 7 bases line up with TRBD1. The germline V gene has CDR1 SGDLS and CDR2 YYNGEE. Trimming cost V 3 bases and J 9 bases; bases outside gene matches: 12. The CDR3 sequence is 15 residues long. CDR3 sequence (DNA): TGTGCCAGCAGCGCGGGACCCACAGGGGCTCTCACCATATATTTT. It specifies CASSAGPTGALTIYF.

This rearrangement joins TRBV6-5 to TRBJ2-1; D is unclear. The CDR3 length is 14 residues. The germline CDR1 and CDR2 sequences are MNHEY and SVGAGI. V gave up 6 bases and J gave up 4 bases, with 13 bases separating them. The CDR3 loop reads CASRRSSGYNEQFF. Written as DNA, the CDR3 is TGTGCCAGCAGACGATCTTCGGGTTACAATGAGCAGTTCTTC.

The CDR3 coding sequence is TGTGCCAGCAGCCAAGAGCGGGGGAGACAAGAGACCCAGTACTTC. Translated: CASSQERGRQETQYF. J is TRBJ2-5 and V is TRBV14, with 7 bases that match TRBD2. The CDR3 has 15 amino acids. With 0 bases clipped from V and 2 bases from J, the junction kept 3 bases outside the gene matches. Germline CDR1 and CDR2: SGHDN and FVKESK.

This sequence joins TRBV27 and TRBJ1-6; D ambiguous. V lost 3 bases and J 7 bases, leaving 13 bases between the germline ends. The CDR3 has 15 residues. The V gene's germline CDR1 is MNHEY and CDR2 SMNVEV (reference sequence). The DNA of the CDR3 is TGTGCCAGCAGTTTCAGCCCGGCGGGCAATTCACCCCTCCACTTT. This encodes CASSFSPAGNSPLHF.

The rearrangement uses TRBV5-8 and TRBJ2-5, with D possibly TRBD2 on 5 matching bases. Trimming pared 5 bases from V and 5 bases from J, leaving 16 bases between. The CDR3 extends over 14 amino acids. The germline CDR1 and CDR2 sequences are SGHTS and YDEGEE. The CDR3: CASRPGSLRETQYF. For the CDR3, the DNA is TGTGCCAGCAGACCGGGGAGTTTGAGGGAGACCCAGTACTTC.

This chain connects TRBV15 to TRBJ1-2, with a weak D call TRBD1 (5 bases). The germline V gene has CDR1 LNHNV and CDR2 YYDKDF (reference sequence). This CDR3 is 15 amino acids long. V lost 0 bases, J lost 9 bases, and 17 bases lay in between. The CDR3 DNA follows: TGTGCCACCAGCAGAGAAAAGGGGATATCATGGAGCTACACCTTC. Its translation: CATSREKGISWSYTF.

Here the CDR3 reads CAISGGLAGVYEQYF. The CDR3, as DNA: TGTGCCATCTCCGGAGGACTAGCGGGAGTGTACGAGCAGTACTTC. The rearrangement uses TRBV10-3 and TRBJ2-7; the match to TRBD2 covers 13 bases. Germline CDR1 is ENHRY and CDR2 is SYGVKD. This CDR3 contains 15 residues. V was clipped by 8 bases and J by 4 bases; unmatched bases: 8.

This CDR3 reads CASSQGLNRPPSSYNSPLHF. CDR3 DNA sequence: TGCGCCAGCAGCCAAGGACTGAATCGACCCCCGAGCTCCTATAATTCACCCCTCCACTTT. This chain connects TRBV4-3 to TRBJ1-6; D gene unclear. The CDR3 contains 20 residues. Germline loops: CDR1 LGHNA, CDR2 YSLEER. V was pared by 1 base and J by 0 bases, with 19 bases between.

This chain joins TRBV4-1 and TRBJ1-1; TRBD1 matches at 7 bases. With 0 bases clipped from V and 7 bases from J, the junction kept 5 bases outside the gene matches. CDR3 length: 14 residues. Per the germline V gene, CDR1 is MGHRA and CDR2 is YSYEKL. The CDR3 DNA is TGCGCCAGCAGCCAAGATGCGGCAGGGGGTGAAGCTTTCTTT. Translated: CASSQDAAGGEAFF.

This clone was observed a few times. The V call is TRBV5-1, the J call TRBJ2-5; the match to TRBD2 covers 11 bases. The CDR3 has 14 residues. Germline-derived CDR1 and CDR2 are SGHRS and YFSETQ. The V segment lost 4 bases and the J segment 5 bases; nucleotides outside the gene matches: 4. The CDR3 nucleotides are TGCGCCAGCAGCATCGGGACTAGCGGTGAGACCCAGTACTTC. This sequence encodes CASSIGTSGETQYF.

The chain has TRBV2 and TRBJ2-7, with TRBD2 matching over 13 bases. Germline V CDR1 and CDR2: SNHLY, FYNNEI. V was clipped by 5 bases and J by 5 bases; unmatched bases: 6. CDR3 length equals 15 residues. CDR3 protein: CASSTRTSGSHEQYF. The DNA for the CDR3 is TGTGCCAGCAGTACGCGGACTAGCGGGAGTCACGAGCAGTACTTC.

The V gene is TRBV5-6, the J gene TRBJ2-7; tentatively, D is TRBD1 (6 bases). Germline V lookup: CDR1 SGHDT, CDR2 YYEEEE. The CDR3 sequence is 14 residues long. Trimming took 5 bases from V and 0 from J, leaving 12 bases between them. The CDR3 DNA reads as TGTGCCAGCAGTCGAGACAGGTTCTCCTACGAGCAGTACTTC. This translates into CASSRDRFSYEQYF.

The rearrangement uses TRBV6-4 and TRBJ2-7; 8 nucleotides align to TRBD1. This CDR3 has 14 amino acids. Germline CDR1 reads MRHNA; CDR2 reads SNTAGT. The V segment lost 3 bases and the J segment 3 bases; nucleotides outside the gene matches: 4. CDR3 amino acids: CASSDPGQDYEQYF. The CDR3 region has the DNA TGTGCCAGCAGTGATCCGGGACAGGACTACGAGCAGTACTTC.

The V call is TRBV28, the J call TRBJ2-5, with 10 positions matching TRBD2. Germline V CDR1 and CDR2: MDHEN, SYDVKM. V was pared by 3 bases and J by 5 bases, with 12 bases of the junction left unmatched. The CDR3 has 17 amino acids. Here the CDR3 DNA reads TGTGCCAGCAGTTTTACCCCGAGCGGGGGGGCCGGGGAGACCCAGTACTTC. This sequence encodes CASSFTPSGGAGETQYF.

CDR3 sequence reads: CASSPRTAGELFF. DNA of the CDR3: TGTGCCAGCAGCCCGAGAACCGCCGGGGAGCTGTTTTTT. The chain has TRBV5-6 and TRBJ2-2; D ambiguous. This CDR3 is built from 13 residues. Germline V gene lookup returns CDR1 SGHDT and CDR2 YYEEEE. V lost 4 bases and J 6 bases, leaving 10 bases between the germline ends.

The chain is built from TRBV7-8 and TRBJ2-5; 8 bases line up with TRBD1. Germline trimming cut 5 bases from V and 2 bases from J; bases unmatched to any gene: 10. CDR1 and CDR2 (germline): SGHVS, FQNEAQ. The CDR3 contains 16 residues. DNA for the CDR3: TGTGCCAGCAGCCCCTGGACAGGGTTTACTCAAGAGACCCAGTACTTC. Amino acid sequence: CASSPWTGFTQETQYF.

The CDR3 nucleotides are TGCGCCAGCAGCTGGGGGACAAGAGGTGAAGCTTTCTTT. This translates into CASSWGTRGEAFF. This rearrangement joins TRBV5-1 to TRBJ1-1; D may be TRBD1 (6 bases). The length of the CDR3 is 13 residues. Germline lookup yields CDR1 SGHRS and CDR2 YFSETQ. V lost 3 bases and J lost 7, with 13 bases in between.

The J gene is TRBJ2-7, the V gene TRBV30, with D maybe TRBD1 (6 bases). CDR3 length: 12 amino acids. CDR1 is GTSNPN, CDR2 SVGIG, per germline (reference sequence). Trimming cost V 0 bases and J 10 bases, with 13 bases left between them. The CDR3 coding sequence is TGTGCCTGGAGTGTACTGACAGGAATCCAGTACTTC. Translating gives CAWSVLTGIQYF.

This sequence joins TRBV30 and TRBJ2-5; D might be TRBD2 (5 bases). Germline V gene lookup returns CDR1 GTSNPN and CDR2 SVGIG (reference sequence). CDR3 length: 12 residues. Here the CDR3 DNA reads TGTGCGAGAGGGCGCTACCAAGAGACCCAGTACTTC. It encodes CARGRYQETQYF.